Below are 30 T cell receptor beta chains sequenced from a single sample in a study of T cell repertoires in cytomegalovirus infection. MiXCR, run by TCRdb on the reads, gives a single entry per CDR3 protein. The repertoire holds about 570,000 distinct CDR3 sequences, with about 39% as singletons. These TCRs' antigens remain unknown. Sequenced here: cultured PBMCs, sampled from culture after CMV antigen stimulation. The receptors originated from a human donor in good health (CMV status not recorded). Some clones in this sample may be carry-over from other donors' samples.

This clonotype was observed a few times. The chain combines TRBV6-2 or TRBV6-3 with TRBJ2-1; D may be TRBD2 (6 bases). Trimming took off 2 bases at V and 4 bases at J, with 21 bases between the two ends. From germline, CDR1 is MNHEY and CDR2 SVGEGT. The CDR3 spans 18 residues. The CDR3 region is CASSYTLALRGGYNEQFF. CDR3 coding DNA: TGTGCCAGCAGTTACACCCTCGCCCTCCGCGGAGGGTACAATGAGCAGTTCTTC.

The chain carries TRBV15 and TRBJ2-3; 8 positions agree with TRBD2. Germline V lookup: CDR1 LNHNV, CDR2 YYDKDF (reference sequence). The CDR3 totals 13 residues. Trimming at V came to 1 base and at J to 6 bases, leaving 0 bases not matched to a gene. CDR3 loop: CATSRGLADTQYF. The DNA of the CDR3 is TGTGCCACCAGCAGAGGACTAGCGGATACGCAGTATTTT.

The CDR3 DNA is TGTGCCAGTAGGGAACAGGCTGATCAGCCCCAGCATTTT. Translated: CASREQADQPQHF. The chain joins TRBV18 to TRBJ1-5; TRBD1 might be the D (5 bases). This CDR3 spans 13 amino acids. V dropped 9 bases and J dropped 5 bases, with 14 bases sitting between them. The germline CDR1 and CDR2 sequences are KGHSH and LQKENI. Full variable domain (outside the CDR3, taken from reference TRBV18 and TRBJ1-5): NAGVMQNPRHLVRRRGQEARLRCSPMKGHSHVYWYRQLPEEGLKFMVYLQKENIIDESGMPKERFSAEFPKEGPSILRIQQVVRGDSAAYFCASREQADQPQHFGDGTRLSIL.

This clonotype appeared a few times. This chain links TRBV7-2 with TRBJ2-5; a possible D gene is TRBD2 (5 bases). This CDR3 is 13 amino acids long. The V end lost 3 bases, the J end lost 5 bases, and 10 bases lay between the germline ends. Germline CDR1 SGHTA, CDR2 FQGNSA. Here the CDR3 reads CASSFRRWETQYF. The CDR3 DNA sequence: TGTGCCAGCAGCTTTAGGAGGTGGGAGACCCAGTACTTC.

The CDR3 DNA follows: TGTGCCAGCAGTGGATACAGGGCCCCACTGGCAATGACCCAGCATTTT. Protein: CASSGYRAPLAMTQHF. J is TRBJ1-5 and V is TRBV6-1; perhaps TRBD1 as D (6 bases). Trimming took 4 bases from V and 11 from J, leaving 24 bases between them. The CDR3 runs 16 residues. Germline CDR1 reads MNHNS; CDR2 reads SASEGT.

The genes are TRBV27 and TRBJ2-1, with 16 nucleotides matching TRBD2. Losses at the gene ends were 6 bases for V and 2 bases for J; bases not matched to a gene: 10. Germline V gene data show CDR1 as MNHEY and CDR2 as SMNVEV (reference sequence). This CDR3 spans 19 amino acids. CDR3 coding DNA: TGTGCCAGCAGACCAATGGGACTAGCGGGAGGGAACCCCTACAATGAGCAGTTCTTC. This encodes CASRPMGLAGGNPYNEQFF.

This clonotype has a count of ten or more. The rearrangement uses TRBV7-8 and TRBJ2-1, with 13 bases identical to TRBD2. The CDR3 is 15 residues long. The trim removed 4 bases at V and 9 bases at J, leaving 6 bases unmatched. Germline V gene sequence: CDR1 SGHVS, CDR2 FQNEAQ. The CDR3 sequence is CASSSWTSGSLEQFF. As DNA, the CDR3 is TGTGCCAGCAGCTCCTGGACTAGCGGGAGTCTTGAGCAGTTCTTC.

This clonotype was detected many times. The chain employs TRBV7-9 and TRBJ2-7, with TRBD1 matching 8 bases. CDR3 length equals 14 residues. Germline trimming cut 3 bases from V and 4 bases from J; bases unmatched to any gene: 5. From germline, CDR1 is SEHNR and CDR2 FQNEAQ (reference sequence). CDR3 protein: CASSFGTGLYEQYF. DNA of the CDR3: TGTGCCAGCAGCTTCGGGACAGGCTTATACGAGCAGTACTTC.

The sample holds a few counts of this clonotype. The genes are TRBV11-2 and TRBJ2-7; D gene ambiguous. There are 15 residues in the CDR3. Trimming stripped 0 bases from V and 4 bases from J, with 13 bases between. Germline lookup yields CDR1 SGHAT and CDR2 FQNNGV. CDR3 bases: TGTGCCAGCAGCTTAGATAAGAACCTCCTTTACGAGCAGTACTTC. It encodes CASSLDKNLLYEQYF.

The rearrangement links TRBV15 to TRBJ2-1, with 7 bases matching TRBD2. V lost 6 bases to trimming and J lost 2 bases; unmatched junction nucleotides: 4. The length of the CDR3 is 14 residues. Germline CDR1 reads LNHNV; CDR2 reads YYDKDF (reference sequence). The CDR3: CATRLARAYNEQFF. CDR3 nucleotide sequence: TGTGCCACCAGACTAGCGCGAGCCTACAATGAGCAGTTCTTC.

This clonotype was recorded a few times. The CDR3 protein is CASSSRQAEAFF. CDR3 DNA: TGTGCCAGCAGCTCCCGCCAGGCTGAAGCTTTCTTT. The chain combines TRBV7-8 with TRBJ1-1; D remains ambiguous. The CDR3 is 12 residues long. Trimming pared 4 bases from V and 6 bases from J, leaving 9 bases between. From germline, CDR1 is SGHVS and CDR2 FQNEAQ.

This clonotype turned up a few times. This rearrangement joins TRBV7-2 to TRBJ2-1, with 9 bases fitting TRBD2. CDR1 is SGHTA and CDR2 is FQGNSA in the germline V gene. The CDR3 is made up of 15 amino acids. V was clipped by 2 bases and J by 4 bases; unmatched bases: 3. CDR3 residues: CASSLSRGGYNEQFF. CDR3 sequence (DNA): TGTGCCAGCAGCTTATCGCGGGGGGGTTACAATGAGCAGTTCTTC.

This clonotype was found a few times. The chain combines TRBV7-2 with TRBJ2-7; possible D gene TRBD2, 6 bases. Trimming cost V 1 base and J 2 bases, with 12 bases left between them. The CDR3 is 15 amino acids. Germline-derived CDR1 and CDR2 are SGHTA and FQGNSA. The CDR3 nucleotides read TGTGCCAGCAGCTTAGTAGGCGGGGATACCTACGAGCAGTACTTC. Its translation: CASSLVGGDTYEQYF.

This clonotype was counted at least ten times. This chain uses TRBV7-2 with TRBJ2-2, with D unresolved. The V end lost 5 bases, the J end lost 6 bases, and 7 bases lay between the germline ends. Per the germline V gene, CDR1 is SGHTA and CDR2 is FQGNSA. This CDR3 is built from 12 residues. DNA for the CDR3: TGTGCCAGCAGCCCGCCGGCCGGGGAGCTGTTTTTT. It yields the protein CASSPPAGELFF.

This chain connects TRBV2 to TRBJ2-2; D perhaps matches TRBD2 (5 bases). Germline V gene sequence: CDR1 SNHLY, CDR2 FYNNEI. Trimming shortened V by 4 bases and J by 0 bases, and 15 bases separated the two germline ends. The CDR3 loop spans 17 amino acids. CDR3 residues: CASSGWAGPSNTGELFF. CDR3 sequence (DNA): TGTGCCAGCAGTGGGTGGGCGGGTCCCTCGAACACCGGGGAGCTGTTTTTT.

This clonotype has a handful of counts. The J gene is TRBJ2-5, the V gene TRBV20-1; unclear D gene. The CDR3 has 14 residues. The V gene lost 1 base and the J gene lost 0 bases, with 9 bases spanning the gap. The germline gives CDR1 DFQATT, CDR2 SNEGSKA (reference sequence). The CDR3 here is CSARVGADQETQYF. CDR3 DNA: TGCAGTGCTAGAGTAGGCGCAGACCAAGAGACCCAGTACTTC.

The chain links TRBV5-1 to TRBJ1-1, with a tentative D call TRBD1 (5 bases). Trimming left V 4 bases short and J 5 bases short, with 15 bases between. The CDR3 is 14 residues long. Germline CDR1 and CDR2: SGHRS and YFSETQ. CDR3 loop: CASSAEPGRTEAFF. The CDR3 DNA reads as TGCGCCAGCAGCGCCGAACCGGGACGGACTGAAGCTTTCTTT.

This chain links TRBV27 with TRBJ1-2; tentative D call: TRBD1 (5 bases). The germline V and J ends were trimmed by 6 bases and 3 bases, with 17 bases remaining between them. The CDR3 loop spans 15 amino acids. In germline, CDR1 is MNHEY, CDR2 SMNVEV (reference sequence). The DNA of the CDR3 is TGTGCCAGCAGGAGGAGCGGGGGTTTCGACTATGGCTACACCTTC. Protein sequence: CASRRSGGFDYGYTF.

The CDR3 sequence is CASSIGLADTGELFF. CDR3 nucleotides: TGTGCCAGCAGCATCGGACTAGCGGACACCGGGGAGCTGTTTTTT. V usage is TRBV7-9 and J usage is TRBJ2-2, with TRBD2 identical over 10 bases. V lost 5 bases and J lost 3; bases outside the gene matches: 3. CDR3 length: 15 amino acids. Looked up from germline, CDR1 is SEHNR and CDR2 is FQNEAQ (reference sequence). The variable domain in full, with the rest retrieved from reference TRBV7-9 and TRBJ2-2, is DTGVSQNPRHKITKRGQNVTFRCDPISEHNRLYWYRQTLGQGPEFLTYFQNEAQLEKSRLLSDRFSAERPKGSFSTLEIQRTEQGDSAMYLCASSIGLADTGELFFGEGSRLTVL.

This sequence joins TRBV7-2 and TRBJ2-1; 9 positions agree with TRBD2. The CDR3 covers 13 residues. CDR1 is SGHTA and CDR2 is FQGNSA in the germline V gene. With V trimmed by 3 bases and J by 7 bases, 1 base remained unmatched. The CDR3 DNA reads as TGTGCCAGCAGCTTTCTAGCGGGGAATGAGCAGTTCTTC. Translated, it gives CASSFLAGNEQFF.

This chain links TRBV4-1 with TRBJ2-2; D call uncertain. Between the trimmed V and J ends, which lost 0 bases and 9 bases, there was a span of 5 bases. Per germline, CDR1 MGHRA and CDR2 YSYEKL. CDR3 length equals 12 residues. CDR3 bases: TGCGCCAGCAGCCAAGATCTTCGGGAGCTGTTTTTT. It encodes CASSQDLRELFF.

This sequence joins TRBV6-8 and TRBJ2-1; the match to TRBD1 covers 8 bases. The CDR3 is made up of 17 amino acids. J lost 0 bases, V lost 2 bases, and 6 bases had no gene match. Germline CDR1 MNHGY, CDR2 SAAAGT. DNA for the CDR3: TGTGCCAGCAGTTACCCTGGGACAGGTGGCTCCTACAATGAGCAGTTCTTC. It encodes CASSYPGTGGSYNEQFF.

The chain is built from TRBV6-1 and TRBJ2-7; 9 nucleotides align to TRBD1. Trimming took 6 bases from V and 3 from J; bases not matched to a gene: 9. The CDR3 spans 15 residues. Per the germline V gene, CDR1 is MNHNS and CDR2 is SASEGT. The CDR3 is CASRPAGTGNYEQYF. DNA of the CDR3: TGTGCCAGCAGACCTGCCGGGACAGGGAACTACGAGCAGTACTTC.

The chain is built from TRBV4-3 and TRBJ2-3, with D perhaps TRBD2 (5 bases). Trimming stripped 4 bases from V and 4 bases from J, with 15 bases between. Germline CDR1 LGHNA, CDR2 YSLEER. CDR3 length equals 15 residues. The CDR3 DNA is TGCGCCAGCAGCCGTAGGCCGGGAACGCCAGATACGCAGTATTTT. This sequence encodes CASSRRPGTPDTQYF.

This clonotype was found many times. J is TRBJ2-5 and V is TRBV7-2; D is ambiguous. The CDR3 is made up of 13 amino acids. Trimming removed 2 bases from V and 2 bases from J, with 6 bases in between. Germline values: CDR1 SGHTA, CDR2 FQGNSA. The CDR3 sequence is CASSLPGQETQYF. The CDR3 nucleotides read TGTGCCAGCAGCTTACCCGGACAAGAGACCCAGTACTTC.

J is TRBJ2-1 and V is TRBV6-4; 9 bases agree with TRBD1. The CDR3 covers 13 residues. Trimming took 4 bases from V and 14 from J; bases not matched to a gene: 9. CDR1 is MRHNA, CDR2 SNTAGT, per germline. Here the CDR3 DNA reads TGTGCCAGCAGTGTGTTTACAGGGGGCGATAAGTTCTTC. Translated: CASSVFTGGDKFF.

This chain uses TRBV4-1 with TRBJ2-1, with 11 positions matching TRBD1. The CDR3 covers 15 residues. With V trimmed by 0 bases and J by 7 bases, 2 bases remained unmatched. Germline V gene lookup returns CDR1 MGHRA and CDR2 YSYEKL. The CDR3 DNA reads TGCGCCAGCAGCCAAGAGGGGACAGGGGGTAATGAGCAGTTCTTC. It encodes CASSQEGTGGNEQFF.

This clonotype was detected a few times. V usage is TRBV7-2 and J usage is TRBJ1-5, with D unresolved. CDR1 is SGHTA, CDR2 FQGNSA, per germline. There are 15 residues in the CDR3. V was trimmed by 7 bases and J by 2 bases, leaving 15 bases between them. The CDR3, as DNA: TGTGCCAGCAACTTGGCGGGTGGGCGCAATCAGCCCCAGCATTTT. Its protein product is CASNLAGGRNQPQHF. Together with reference TRBV7-2 and TRBJ1-5, the CDR3 gives the full variable domain: GAGVSQSPSNKVTEKGKDVELRCDPISGHTALYWYRQSLGQGLEFLIYFQGNSAPDKSGLPSDRFSAERTGGSVSTLTIQRTQQEDSAVYLCASNLAGGRNQPQHFGDGTRLSIL.

The chain links TRBV12-5 to TRBJ1-1, with a possible D match to TRBD1 (5 bases). The V and J ends lost 6 bases and 3 bases respectively, with 11 bases between them. Germline loops: CDR1 LGHNT, CDR2 FRNRAP. This CDR3 has 13 amino acids. DNA for the CDR3: TGTGCTAGTGGCCCGAGCAGGGACACTGAAGCTTTCTTT. Residues: CASGPSRDTEAFF.

This clonotype came up a few times. The chain couples TRBV7-2 to TRBJ1-2; 10 bases match TRBD1. The germline gives CDR1 SGHTA, CDR2 FQGNSA. V gave up 5 bases and J gave up 8 bases; unmatched junction bases: 8. This CDR3 is 14 amino acids long. The chain's CDR3 is CASSPRQGARGYTF. The CDR3 DNA follows: TGTGCCAGCAGCCCAAGACAGGGGGCGCGGGGCTACACCTTC.